This paragraph covers one T cell receptor beta chain sequence. The antigen is not known. The sample comes from a study of T cell responses to AZD1222 COVID-19 vaccine. The germline gives CDR1 MDHEN, CDR2 SYDVKM. The germline V and J ends were trimmed by 6 bases and 3 bases, with 23 bases remaining between them. CDR3 length: 17 amino acids. The assay was immunoSEQ multiplex PCR, and TCRdb's table has in-frame clones only and misses some. The profile shows 93,000 or so clones, 91% of them singletons. General study results and limits: At study baseline, merely six AZD1222 recipients were seropositive.

The input for sequencing was peripheral blood, taken on day 0 of AZD1222 vaccination. This sequence joins TRBV28 and TRBJ1-2; the D gene is possibly TRBD1 (6 bases). This TCR was recovered from an adult in good health. CDR3: CASRPTGTPDIDYGYTF. The CDR3 DNA is TGTGCCAGCAGACCCACCGGGACACCGGACATCGACTATGGCTACACCTTC.